This is a list of T cell receptor beta chains from one sample in a study of blood T cells in healthy people across ages. TCRdb recomputed calls from the 5' RACE reads with MiXCR, one row per CDR3 protein. The sample yields some 880,000 distinct CDR3 sequences, roughly 35% seen once. The sequenced material came from blood. The receptors were sampled from a man aged 18-30 years in good health. CDR3s include the opening cysteine and the closing phenylalanine or tryptophan. The D gene is left open where the match is weak. Expanded clones get a size class; other rows say once, few or many, or leave the size out.

j_gene | d_gene | v_gene | abundance | CDR3aa | CDR3nt
TRBJ1-2 | . | TRBV27 | few | CASSTSTGVRNTF | TGTGCCAGCAGTACTTCCACCGGGGTCCGGAACACCTTC
TRBJ2-7 | TRBD1 | TRBV12-3/TRBV12-4 | many | CASSLTGVYYEQYF | TGTGCCAGCAGCCTTACAGGGGTATACTACGAGCAGTACTTC
TRBJ1-1 | TRBD1 | TRBV4-3 | . | CASSQEDRGLGAFF | TGCGCCAGCAGCCAAGAAGATAGGGGGCTTGGAGCTTTCTTT
TRBJ2-3 | . | TRBV7-2 | few | CASSYAALGTDTQYF | TGTGCCAGCAGCTACGCGGCCTTGGGCACAGATACGCAGTATTTT
TRBJ2-3 | TRBD1 | TRBV7-8 | many | CASSLRDSRTDTQYF | TGTGCCAGCAGCCTCCGGGACAGTCGCACAGATACGCAGTATTTT
TRBJ1-4 | . | TRBV20-1 | . | CSAFQGCATNEKLFF | TGCAGTGCTTTTCAGGGTTGTGCAACTAATGAAAAACTGTTTTTT
TRBJ1-2 | . | TRBV7-2 | . | CATGAGGVCGYTF | TGTGCCACTGGGGCGGGGGGAGTGTGCGGCTACACCTTC
TRBJ2-1 | . | TRBV3-1 | . | CASSQATTNNEQFF | TGTGCCAGCAGCCAAGCCACGACTAACAATGAGCAGTTCTTC
TRBJ2-5 | . | TRBV5-1 | . | CASSPEISEETQYF | TGCGCCAGCAGCCCCGAGATTTCTGAAGAGACCCAGTACTTC
TRBJ2-3 | TRBD2 | TRBV12-3/TRBV12-4 | . | CASSPLAGGFTTDTQYF | TGTGCCAGCAGTCCCTTAGCGGGGGGATTTACCACAGATACGCAGTATTTT
TRBJ1-2 | TRBD1 | TRBV5-1 | . | CASSLDEGATSMGYTF | TGCGCCAGCAGCTTGGATGAGGGGGCGACGTCTATGGGCTACACCTTC
TRBJ2-5 | . | TRBV28 | . | CASSWGGAETQYF | TGTGCCAGCAGCTGGGGCGGGGCTGAGACCCAGTACTTC
TRBJ2-7 | TRBD2 | TRBV7-9 | . | CASGTSGGLDEQYF | TGTGCCAGCGGGACTAGCGGGGGGCTCGACGAGCAGTACTTC
TRBJ1-5 | . | TRBV7-2 | few | CASSSDRDSGPQHF | TGTGCCAGCAGCTCTGACCGGGACTCAGGGCCCCAGCATTTT
TRBJ1-1 | TRBD1 | TRBV12-3/TRBV12-4 | once | CASSPGQGPMNTEVFF | TGTGCCAGCAGTCCGGGACAGGGCCCCATGAACACTGAAGTTTTCTTT
TRBJ2-3 | . | TRBV10-3 | few | CATQDSTDTQYF | TGTGCCACCCAGGACTCCACAGATACGCAGTATTTT
TRBJ2-2 | . | TRBV2 | . | CASSDRVGTGELFF | TGTGCCAGCAGCGATCGGGTTGGCACCGGGGAGCTGTTTTTT
TRBJ1-4 | . | TRBV20-1 | few | CSARDFASTNEKLFF | TGCAGTGCTAGAGATTTTGCGTCAACTAATGAAAAACTGTTTTTT
TRBJ1-6 | . | TRBV2 | . | CASRAYRDGISPLHF | TGTGCCAGCAGAGCCTACCGGGACGGCATTTCACCCCTCCACTTT
TRBJ1-1 | TRBD1 | TRBV10-3 | few | CAITTGTGPNTEAFF | TGTGCCATCACGACGGGGACAGGGCCTAACACTGAAGCTTTCTTT
TRBJ1-2 | . | TRBV4-3 | many | CASSQEGGGEGSYGYTF | TGCGCCAGCAGCCAAGAAGGCGGCGGAGAGGGGTCTTATGGCTACACCTTC
TRBJ2-1 | . | TRBV7-2 | many | CASSREYRVTGDNEQFF | TGTGCCAGCAGCCGGGAATACCGGGTGACAGGAGACAATGAGCAGTTCTTC
TRBJ1-1 | . | TRBV21-1 | . | CTSRPQGGNTEAFF | TGTACCAGCAGGCCACAGGGGGGGAACACTGAAGCTTTCTTT
TRBJ2-1 | TRBD2 | TRBV7-9 | few | CASSHGGASANNEQFF | TGTGCCAGCAGTCACGGGGGGGCTAGCGCGAACAATGAGCAGTTCTTC
TRBJ1-1 | TRBD1 | TRBV29-1 | . | CGARDRGEAFF | TGCGGCGCGCGGGACAGGGGTGAAGCTTTCTTT
TRBJ2-3 | TRBD2 | TRBV7-7 | . | CASSPPGTSGWSTDTQYF | TGTGCCAGCAGCCCTCCCGGGACTAGCGGGTGGAGCACAGATACGCAGTATTTT
TRBJ1-1 | TRBD1 | TRBV5-1 | many | CASSPRTGGDTEAFF | TGCGCCAGCAGCCCGCGGACAGGGGGGGACACTGAAGCTTTCTTT
TRBJ2-1 | . | TRBV21-1 | . | CASSNEGRETQFF | TGTGCCAGCAGCAATGAGGGAAGGGAGACCCAGTTCTTC
TRBJ2-3 | TRBD2 | TRBV7-3 | few | CASNSGGATDTQYF | TGTGCCAGCAATAGCGGGGGGGCCACAGATACGCAGTATTTT
TRBJ1-2 | . | TRBV6-5 | . | CASSSSGQGEYGYTF | .
TRBJ1-1 | TRBD1 | TRBV10-3 | . | CAIRRDRVNTEAFF | TGTGCCATCAGACGGGACAGGGTGAACACTGAAGCTTTCTTT
TRBJ1-1 | TRBD1 | TRBV5-1 | . | CASSPYRDRNTEAFF | TGCGCCAGCAGCCCGTATCGGGACAGGAACACTGAAGCTTTCTTT
TRBJ2-5 | . | TRBV5-1 | . | CASSSTGTEKYF | TGCGCCAGCAGCTCCACCGGGACGGAAAAGTACTTC
TRBJ1-1 | TRBD1 | TRBV7-2 | . | CASSPDRVSEAFF | TGTGCCAGCAGCCCGGACAGGGTGTCTGAAGCTTTCTTT
TRBJ1-1 | . | TRBV20-1 | . | CSASLAGRGAFF | TGCAGTGCTAGTCTCGCGGGACGCGGGGCTTTCTTT
TRBJ1-5 | . | TRBV12-3/TRBV12-4 | . | CASSLIFRGEGQPQHF | TGTGCCAGCAGTTTAATATTCAGGGGCGAGGGTCAGCCCCAGCATTTT
TRBJ2-1 | TRBD1 | TRBV7-3 | few | CASSYQTGATYNEQFF | TGTGCCAGCAGCTATCAGACAGGGGCAACCTACAATGAGCAGTTCTTC
TRBJ1-1 | . | TRBV21-1 | . | CASSKGGGRENTEAFF | TGTGCCAGCAGCAAAGGGGGCGGCAGGGAGAACACTGAAGCTTTCTTT
TRBJ2-3 | . | TRBV4-1 | many | CASSQNPGPQGDTQYF | TGCGCCAGCAGCCAAAACCCGGGACCTCAGGGAGATACGCAGTATTTT
TRBJ2-7 | . | TRBV6-2/TRBV6-3 | many | CASSRASYEQYF | TGTGCCAGCAGTAGGGCCAGCTACGAGCAGTACTTC
TRBJ1-4 | . | TRBV12-3/TRBV12-4 | many | CASSFNFGGAANEKLFF | TGTGCCAGCAGTTTTAACTTTGGGGGCGCGGCTAATGAAAAACTGTTTTTT
TRBJ2-3 | TRBD1 | TRBV12-3/TRBV12-4 | once | CASSSGTALLTDTQYF | TGTGCCAGCAGTTCGGGGACAGCACTTCTCACAGATACGCAGTATTTT
TRBJ2-7 | . | TRBV18 | . | CASSPERTRYEQYF | TGTGCCAGCTCACCAGAGAGGACGCGCTACGAGCAGTACTTC
TRBJ2-7 | TRBD1 | TRBV29-1 | few | CSADRGPSEQYF | TGCAGCGCCGACAGGGGGCCGTCCGAGCAGTACTTC
TRBJ2-1 | . | TRBV12-3/TRBV12-4 | . | CASHWYNLGASQYNEQFF | TGTGCCAGCCACTGGTACAACTTAGGGGCTAGCCAATACAATGAGCAGTTCTTC
TRBJ2-1 | TRBD1 | TRBV19 | . | CASSIVKDRAGQFF | TGTGCCAGTAGTATAGTCAAGGACAGGGCTGGTCAGTTCTTC
TRBJ2-7 | TRBD1 | TRBV18 | . | CASSPGTGEYNEQYF | TGTGCCAGCTCACCCGGGACAGGGGAATACAATGAGCAGTACTTC
TRBJ2-1 | . | TRBV7-2 | few | CASSLEQGSHEQFF | TGTGCCAGCAGCTTAGAGCAGGGTAGCCATGAGCAGTTCTTC
TRBJ2-5 | TRBD1 | TRBV7-2 | . | CASSFQPGQGINEQYF | TGTGCCAGCAGCTTCCAACCGGGACAGGGAATAAATGAGCAGTACTTC
TRBJ2-5 | . | TRBV7-2 | . | CASSSRTETETQYF | TGTGCCAGCAGCTCAAGGACTGAAACGGAGACCCAGTACTTC
TRBJ2-1 | TRBD1 | TRBV12-3/TRBV12-4 | few | CASSSFGTGMYEQFF | TGTGCCAGCAGCTCGTTCGGGACAGGGATGTACGAGCAGTTCTTC
TRBJ1-2 | . | TRBV7-2 | . | CASSFGPSNYGYTF | TGTGCCAGCAGCTTCGGGCCTTCTAACTATGGCTACACCTTC
TRBJ1-2 | . | TRBV12-3/TRBV12-4 | few | CASSLLPGGYTF | TGTGCCAGCAGTTTGCTCCCGGGGGGCTACACCTTC
TRBJ2-3 | . | TRBV7-2 | few | CASSPRGSGSTDTQYF | TGTGCCAGCAGCCCCCGGGGTAGCGGAAGCACAGATACGCAGTATTTT
TRBJ1-1 | TRBD1 | TRBV7-2 | . | CASSSGTGRLSSEAFF | TGTGCCAGCAGTTCCGGGACAGGGAGATTAAGCTCTGAAGCTTTCTTT
TRBJ2-3 | . | TRBV6-5 | . | CASSYSTSMVGRATDTQYF | TGTGCCAGCAGTTACTCGACGTCTATGGTGGGCAGGGCCACAGATACGCAGTATTTT
TRBJ2-4 | . | TRBV28 | few | CASSFDKNIQYF | TGTGCCAGCAGTTTTGACAAAAACATTCAGTACTTC
TRBJ2-7 | . | TRBV7-9 | . | CASSLARYTYEQYF | TGTGCCAGCAGCTTAGCGAGGTATACCTACGAGCAGTACTTC